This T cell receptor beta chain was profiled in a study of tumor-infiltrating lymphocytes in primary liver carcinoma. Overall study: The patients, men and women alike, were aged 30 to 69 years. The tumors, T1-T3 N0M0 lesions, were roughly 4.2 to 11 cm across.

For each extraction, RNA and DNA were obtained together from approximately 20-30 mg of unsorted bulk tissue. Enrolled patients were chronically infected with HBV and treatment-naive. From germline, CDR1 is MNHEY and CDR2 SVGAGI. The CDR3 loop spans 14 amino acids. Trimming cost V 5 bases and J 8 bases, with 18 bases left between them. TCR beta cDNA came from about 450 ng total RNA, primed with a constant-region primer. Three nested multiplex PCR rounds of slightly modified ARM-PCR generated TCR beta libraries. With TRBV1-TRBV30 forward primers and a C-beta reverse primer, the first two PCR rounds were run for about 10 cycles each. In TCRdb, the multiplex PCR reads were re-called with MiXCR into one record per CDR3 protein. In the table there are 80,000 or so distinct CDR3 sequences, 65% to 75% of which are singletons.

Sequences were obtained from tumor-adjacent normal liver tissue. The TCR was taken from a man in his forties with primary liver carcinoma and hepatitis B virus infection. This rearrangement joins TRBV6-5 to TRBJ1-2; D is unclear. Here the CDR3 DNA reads TGTGCCAGCAGTCAGAAAGCCAGGCCGGGAGGCTACACCTTC. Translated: CASSQKARPGGYTF.